This is a list of T cell receptor beta chains from one sample in a study of regulatory T cells in long-lasting Graves disease. One entry per CDR3 protein, called by TCRdb with MiXCR from the multiplex PCR reads. The table includes 300,000 to 450,000 distinct CDR3 sequences, 15% to 19% detected once. Sequencing used peripheral blood mononuclear cells (PBMCs), obtained at new diagnosis, from a patient treated with antithyroid drugs. These receptors were collected from a female donor with Graves disease. The conserved cysteine and the conserved F or W are not part of the CDR3 here.

CDR3 protein | V gene
ASRPVRGGPDTQY | TRBV12-3/TRBV12-4
AWSVGPPNTEAF | TRBV30
ATSDPRVRYGYT | TRBV24-1
ASSLRRGAGETQY | TRBV7-3
ASSLRDRGLPEQY | TRBV28
AISESLGNTEAF | TRBV10-3
ASGGGQRQQETQY | TRBV9
ASNQQGGDGYT | TRBV19
ASTPRGSGANVLT | TRBV9
ASSPQGPGTEAF | TRBV7-3
ASSPTGTGVNTEAF | TRBV7-2
ASRRPPGEQY | TRBV27
SQAGRDTQY | TRBV29-1
ASSQEVSSTDTQY | TRBV4-3
SANAGQGSYEKLF | TRBV20-1
ASSGPQKNTGELF | TRBV7-9
ASSSTTQQGSVYGYT | TRBV27
AWSVSAGETQY | TRBV30
ASKAGDFKLYEQY | TRBV28
ASSFRGGAGKRYEQY | TRBV7-2
ASSESTSWGGEQY | TRBV2
ASRPRGSGRPWHTQY | TRBV6-1
ASTPQRGVRDTQY | TRBV6-1
ASRLPSGKETQY | TRBV10-1
ASSSGQISYNEQF | TRBV28
ASSPNPLGTDTQY | TRBV7-3
SVGRGLDREGNIQY | TRBV20-1
ATSEPGTPGELF | TRBV24-1
ASSLRSRGTDTQY | TRBV5-1
ASSRRPTDTQY | TRBV27